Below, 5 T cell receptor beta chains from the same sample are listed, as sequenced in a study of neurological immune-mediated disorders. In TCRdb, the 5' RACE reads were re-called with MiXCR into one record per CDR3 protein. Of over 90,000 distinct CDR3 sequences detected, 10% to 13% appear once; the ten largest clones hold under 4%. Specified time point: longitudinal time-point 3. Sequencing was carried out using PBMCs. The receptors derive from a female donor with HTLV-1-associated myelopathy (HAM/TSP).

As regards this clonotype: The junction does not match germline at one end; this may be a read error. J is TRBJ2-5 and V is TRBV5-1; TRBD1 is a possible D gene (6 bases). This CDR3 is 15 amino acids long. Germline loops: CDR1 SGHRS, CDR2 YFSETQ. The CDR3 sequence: CTSSLFTGNQETQYF. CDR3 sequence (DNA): TGCACCAGCAGCCTTTTCACAGGGAACCAAGAGACCCAGTACTTC.

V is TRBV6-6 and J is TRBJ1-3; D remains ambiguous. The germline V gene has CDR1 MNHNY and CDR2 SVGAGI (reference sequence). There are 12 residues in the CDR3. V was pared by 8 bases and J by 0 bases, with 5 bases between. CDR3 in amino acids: CASGISGNTIYF. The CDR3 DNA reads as TGTGCCAGCGGGATCTCTGGAAACACCATATATTTT.

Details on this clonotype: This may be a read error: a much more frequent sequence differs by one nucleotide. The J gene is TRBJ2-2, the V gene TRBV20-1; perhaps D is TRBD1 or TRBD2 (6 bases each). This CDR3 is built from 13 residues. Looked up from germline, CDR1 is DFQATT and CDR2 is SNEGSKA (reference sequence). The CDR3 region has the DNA TGCAGTGCTAGGGGCGGGGACACCTGGGAGCTGTTTTTT. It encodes CSARGGDTWELFF.

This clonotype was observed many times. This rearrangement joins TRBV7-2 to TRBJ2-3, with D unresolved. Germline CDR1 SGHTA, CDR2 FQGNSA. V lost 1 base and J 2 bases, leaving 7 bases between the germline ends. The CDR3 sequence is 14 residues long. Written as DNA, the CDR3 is TGTGCCAGCAGCTTAGACTCCTACACAGATACGCAGTATTTT. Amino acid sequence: CASSLDSYTDTQYF. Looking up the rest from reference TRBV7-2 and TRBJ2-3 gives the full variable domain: GAGVSQSPSNKVTEKGKDVELRCDPISGHTALYWYRQSLGQGLEFLIYFQGNSAPDKSGLPSDRFSAERTGGSVSTLTIQRTQQEDSAVYLCASSLDSYTDTQYFGPGTRLTVL.

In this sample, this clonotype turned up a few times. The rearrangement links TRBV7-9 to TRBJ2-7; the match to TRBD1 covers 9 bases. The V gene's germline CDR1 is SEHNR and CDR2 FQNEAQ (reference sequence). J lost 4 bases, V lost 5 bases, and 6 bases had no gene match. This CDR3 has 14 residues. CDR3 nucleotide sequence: TGTGCCAGCAGCAACCGGGACAGGGTTTACGAGCAGTACTTC. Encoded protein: CASSNRDRVYEQYF.